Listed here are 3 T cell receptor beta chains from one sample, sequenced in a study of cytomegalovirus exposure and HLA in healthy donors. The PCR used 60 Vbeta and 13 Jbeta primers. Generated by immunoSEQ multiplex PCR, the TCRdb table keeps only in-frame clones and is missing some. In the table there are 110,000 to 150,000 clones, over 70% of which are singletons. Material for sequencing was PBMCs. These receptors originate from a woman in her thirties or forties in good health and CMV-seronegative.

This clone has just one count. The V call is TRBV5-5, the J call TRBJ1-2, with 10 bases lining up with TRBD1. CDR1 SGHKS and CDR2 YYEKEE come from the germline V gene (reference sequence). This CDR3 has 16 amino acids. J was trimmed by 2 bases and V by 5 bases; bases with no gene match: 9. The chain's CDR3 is CASRGTTGGRNYGYTF. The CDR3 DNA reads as TGTGCCAGCAGAGGGACGACAGGGGGCAGGAACTATGGCTACACCTTC.

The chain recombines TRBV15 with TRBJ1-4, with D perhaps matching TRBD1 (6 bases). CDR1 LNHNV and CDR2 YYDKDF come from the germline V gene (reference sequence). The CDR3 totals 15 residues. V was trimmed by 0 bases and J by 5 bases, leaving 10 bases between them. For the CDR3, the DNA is TGTGCCACCAGCAGAGAGACAGGATTCAATGAAAAACTGTTTTTT. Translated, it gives CATSRETGFNEKLFF. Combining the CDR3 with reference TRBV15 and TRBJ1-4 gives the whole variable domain DAMVIQNPRYQVTQFGKPVTLSCSQTLNHNVMYWYQQKSSQAPKLLFHYYDKDFNNEADTPDNFQSRRPNTSFCFLDIRSPGLGDTAMYLCATSRETGFNEKLFFGSGTQLSVL.

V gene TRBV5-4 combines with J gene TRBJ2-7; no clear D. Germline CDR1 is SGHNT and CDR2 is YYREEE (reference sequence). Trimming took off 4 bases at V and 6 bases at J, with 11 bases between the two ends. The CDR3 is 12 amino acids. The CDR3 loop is CASSGPTSEQYF. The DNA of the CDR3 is TGTGCCAGCAGCGGGCCAACCAGCGAGCAGTACTTC.